The 15 T cell receptor beta chains in this list originate from one sample, sequenced in a study of Graves' ophthalmopathy and Graves' hyperthyroidism (dated by TCRdb to 2016 to 2019). Instrument used: Illumina HiSeq 2000. For repertoire sequencing, TCR beta CDR3 regions were amplified from RNA transcripts. A first-round RT-PCR used HTBI primers with the Qiagen OneStep RT-PCR kit, followed by a second-round multiplex PCR, size selection and purification. TCRdb applied fastp at Q25 and MiXCR to the public reads, then kept only in-frame beta chains. Rows are combined by CDR3 protein, so each entry shows the most common genes and DNA. A total of roughly 400,000 distinct CDR3 sequences appear in this sample, about 17% of them only once. The top ten hold approximately 2.4% of the sample. Sequenced: peripheral blood. Every receptor here comes from an adult woman with stable Graves' hyperthyroidism.

Ten or more counts support this clonotype. V and J are TRBV6-1 and TRBJ2-3; TRBD2 aligns across 9 bases. The CDR3 runs to 15 residues. With V trimmed by 4 bases and J by 6 bases, 8 bases remained unmatched. Per germline, CDR1 MNHNS and CDR2 SASEGT. The CDR3 reads CASSGPAGGRDTQYF. The CDR3 DNA sequence: TGTGCCAGCAGTGGGCCAGCGGGAGGCCGCGATACGCAGTATTTT.

This clonotype occurred many times. This rearrangement joins TRBV25-1 to TRBJ2-7; D is unresolved. V lost 3 bases to trimming and J lost 3 bases, with 6 bases between them. Per the germline V gene, CDR1 is MGHDK and CDR2 is SYGVNS. The CDR3 covers 12 residues. The CDR3 DNA sequence: TGTGCCAGCAGTGATTGGGGCTACGAGCAGTACTTC. It yields the protein CASSDWGYEQYF.

The sample holds one count of this clonotype. This chain joins TRBV5-1 and TRBJ2-7; weak D call: TRBD2 (6 bases). Germline V gene data show CDR1 as SGHRS and CDR2 as YFSETQ. The V gene lost 2 bases and the J gene lost 6 bases, with 15 bases spanning the gap. The CDR3 has 14 residues. Written as DNA, the CDR3 is TGCGCCAGCAGCTTTCTGACCACTAGCTCCGAGCAGTACTTC. This translates into CASSFLTTSSEQYF.

V usage is TRBV27 and J usage is TRBJ2-1; unclear D gene. Germline V gives CDR1 MNHEY, CDR2 SMNVEV (reference sequence). Trimming took 3 bases from V and 5 from J, leaving 11 bases between them. The CDR3 totals 14 residues. The CDR3 region is CASSFRFQNNEQFF. DNA of the CDR3: TGTGCCAGCAGTTTTCGTTTTCAGAACAATGAGCAGTTCTTC.

This clonotype has more than one count but fewer than ten. The chain links TRBV11-2 to TRBJ2-7; a possible D gene is TRBD1 (5 bases). CDR3 size: 16 residues. V dropped 4 bases and J dropped 6 bases, with 22 bases sitting between them. Germline CDR1 reads SGHAT; CDR2 reads FQNNGV. The CDR3 region is CASSSPTPGPTGEQYF. In nucleotides, the CDR3 is TGTGCCAGCAGCTCACCTACCCCCGGGCCTACAGGCGAGCAGTACTTC.

This clonotype was found many times. This chain connects TRBV28 to TRBJ2-7; tentative D call: TRBD2 (5 bases). Germline values: CDR1 MDHEN, CDR2 SYDVKM. V gave up 3 bases and J gave up 3 bases, with 12 bases separating them. The CDR3 loop spans 14 amino acids. The CDR3 region is CASSFVGEGYEQYF. The CDR3 DNA reads as TGTGCCAGCAGTTTCGTCGGGGAAGGCTACGAGCAGTACTTC.

This clonotype was seen only a few times. V gene TRBV4-1 combines with J gene TRBJ1-2; 9 nucleotides agree with TRBD1. This CDR3 has 15 amino acids. Germline trimming cut 1 base from V and 8 bases from J; bases unmatched to any gene: 8. Per germline, CDR1 MGHRA and CDR2 YSYEKL. The chain's CDR3 is CASSQVGTGFSGYTF. The CDR3, as DNA: TGCGCCAGCAGCCAAGTAGGGACAGGGTTTAGCGGCTACACCTTC.

This clonotype was seen ten or more times. The chain carries TRBV7-9 and TRBJ2-5; possibly TRBD2 for D (7 bases). V was clipped by 3 bases and J by 2 bases, with 19 bases between them. Germline CDR1 and CDR2: SEHNR and FQNEAQ (reference sequence). The CDR3 runs 17 residues. This CDR3 reads CASSLPGRGGGQETQYF. The CDR3, as DNA: TGTGCCAGCAGCTTGCCCGGAAGGGGGGGCGGACAAGAGACCCAGTACTTC.

This clonotype was detected ten times or more. This chain uses TRBV4-1 with TRBJ2-7; possibly TRBD1 for D (6 bases). The CDR3 loop spans 15 amino acids. From germline, CDR1 is MGHRA and CDR2 YSYEKL. V was shortened by 3 bases and J by 3 bases, with 15 bases between the two germline ends. The CDR3, as DNA: TGCGCCAGCAGCCAGAAATGGACAGCCTTCTACGAGCAGTACTTC. Protein sequence: CASSQKWTAFYEQYF.

This clonotype was picked up many times. The chain recombines TRBV20-1 with TRBJ1-1, with D unresolved. V lost 6 bases and J 4 bases, leaving 18 bases between the germline ends. Per the germline V gene, CDR1 is DFQATT and CDR2 is SNEGSKA (reference sequence). CDR3 size: 14 residues. The CDR3 nucleotides read TGCAGTGCGGCCGTTCCCGGGTTTAGCACTGAAGCTTTCTTT. Protein sequence: CSAAVPGFSTEAFF.

This clonotype has ten or more counts. The rearrangement links TRBV6-4 to TRBJ2-2; maybe TRBD1 (5 bases). The V end lost 6 bases, the J end lost 0 bases, and 11 bases lay between the germline ends. Germline lookup yields CDR1 MRHNA and CDR2 SNTAGT. The CDR3 spans 15 residues. CDR3: CASSVDSANTGELFF. The CDR3 DNA sequence: TGTGCCAGCAGCGTTGACAGTGCGAACACCGGGGAGCTGTTTTTT.

There are many counts of this clonotype. The chain employs TRBV5-5 and TRBJ2-7; perhaps TRBD1 as D (6 bases). The CDR3 length is 14 residues. In germline, CDR1 is SGHKS, CDR2 YYEKEE (reference sequence). Trimming cost V 2 bases and J 7 bases, with 16 bases left between them. CDR3 region: CASSFFQGSWEQYF. The CDR3 DNA reads TGTGCCAGCAGCTTTTTCCAGGGGAGTTGGGAGCAGTACTTC.

Regarding this clonotype: A much larger clonotype is one base distant, so this may be a read error. The J gene is TRBJ2-5, the V gene TRBV28, with D tentatively TRBD2 (6 bases). The CDR3 is 14 residues long. Germline loops: CDR1 MDHEN, CDR2 SYDVKM. CDR3: CAIGEEGRQGTQYF. CDR3 coding DNA: TGTGCCATCGGGGAGGAGGGGAGACAAGGGACCCAGTACTTC.

This clonotype was found many times. This chain uses TRBV11-2 with TRBJ1-1; D is unclear. The CDR3 is made up of 13 amino acids. V lost 5 bases to trimming and J lost 10 bases, with 17 bases between them. From germline, CDR1 is SGHAT and CDR2 FQNNGV. The CDR3: CASSAASGGLAFF. In nucleotides, the CDR3 is TGTGCCAGCAGCGCAGCCTCGGGTGGGTTAGCTTTCTTT.

The J gene is TRBJ2-5, the V gene TRBV6-1, with D unclear. The V end was cut by 6 bases, the J end by 2 bases, with 10 bases between. Germline V gives CDR1 MNHNS, CDR2 SASEGT. CDR3 length: 13 amino acids. Here the CDR3 reads CASSTQVQETQYF. The CDR3 DNA reads TGTGCCAGCAGCACTCAGGTGCAAGAGACCCAGTACTTC.